This section outlines one T cell receptor beta chain sequence together with its context. This record belongs to a study of shared clonotypes between healthy human individuals. V shed 10 bases and J shed 9 bases, with 19 bases lying between them. This CDR3 spans 13 amino acids. Germline assignment: CDR1 SNHLY and CDR2 FYNNEI. Assay: immunoSEQ multiplex PCR; the TCRdb copy retains only in-frame clones and omits some. The table includes approximately 1,500,000 clones, under 99% detected once. Sequenced input: naive CD4+ T cells sorted from blood. Subset given: CD45RA+ positively selected. The sequence was collected from a man under 40 in good health. The genes are TRBV2 and TRBJ2-1; maybe TRBD2 (5 bases). The CDR3 nucleotides read TGTGCCACTCCTAGAGGTCTGGGAGCTGAGCAGTTCTTC. Its translation is CATPRGLGAEQFF. Full variable domain (remainder filled in from reference TRBV2 and TRBJ2-1): EPEVTQTPSHQVTQMGQEVILRCVPISNHLYFYWYRQILGQKVEFLVSFYNNEISEKSEIFDDQFSVERPDGSNFTLKIRSTKLEDSAMYFCATPRGLGAEQFFGPGTRLTVL.